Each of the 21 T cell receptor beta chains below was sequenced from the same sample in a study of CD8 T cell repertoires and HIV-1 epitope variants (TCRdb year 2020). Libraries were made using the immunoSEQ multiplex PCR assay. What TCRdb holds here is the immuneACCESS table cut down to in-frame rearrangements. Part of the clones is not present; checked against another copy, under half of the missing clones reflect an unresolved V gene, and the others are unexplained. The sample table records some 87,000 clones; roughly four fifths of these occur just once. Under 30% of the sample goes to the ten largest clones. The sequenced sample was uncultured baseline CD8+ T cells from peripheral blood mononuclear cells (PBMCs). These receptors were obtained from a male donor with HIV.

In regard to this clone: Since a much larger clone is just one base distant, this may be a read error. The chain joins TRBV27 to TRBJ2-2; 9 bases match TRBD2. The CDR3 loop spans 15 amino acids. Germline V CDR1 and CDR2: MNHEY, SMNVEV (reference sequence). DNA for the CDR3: TGTGCCAGCAGCGACAAAGCGGGGGGAACCGGGGAGCCGTTTTTT. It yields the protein CASSDKAGGTGEPFF.

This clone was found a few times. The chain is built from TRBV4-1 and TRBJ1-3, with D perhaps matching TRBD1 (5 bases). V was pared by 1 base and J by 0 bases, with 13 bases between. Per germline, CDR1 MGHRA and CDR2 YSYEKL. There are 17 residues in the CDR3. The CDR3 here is CASSQVDMGFSGNTIYF. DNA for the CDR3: TGCGCCAGCAGCCAAGTGGACATGGGGTTCTCTGGAAACACCATATATTTT.

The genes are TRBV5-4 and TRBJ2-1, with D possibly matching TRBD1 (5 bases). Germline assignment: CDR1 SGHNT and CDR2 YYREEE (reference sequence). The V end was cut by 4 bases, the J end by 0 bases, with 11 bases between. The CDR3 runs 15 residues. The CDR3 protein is CASSLTVRSYNEQFF. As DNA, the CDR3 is TGTGCCAGCAGCCTGACAGTGCGCTCCTACAATGAGCAGTTCTTC.

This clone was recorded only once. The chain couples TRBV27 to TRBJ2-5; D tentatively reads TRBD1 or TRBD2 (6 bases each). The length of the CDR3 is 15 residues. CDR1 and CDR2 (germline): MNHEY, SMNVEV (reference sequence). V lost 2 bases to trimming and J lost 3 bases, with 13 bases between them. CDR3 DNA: TGTGCCAGCAGTTTACTTCGAGGGGGGAAAGAGACCCAGTACTTC. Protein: CASSLLRGGKETQYF.

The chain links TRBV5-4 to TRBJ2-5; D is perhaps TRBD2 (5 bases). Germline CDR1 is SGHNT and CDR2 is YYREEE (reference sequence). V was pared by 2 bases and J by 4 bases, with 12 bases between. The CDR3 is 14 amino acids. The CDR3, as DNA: TGTGCCAGCAGCTTAGAGTCTAGCAGAGAGACCCAGTACTTC. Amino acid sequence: CASSLESSRETQYF.

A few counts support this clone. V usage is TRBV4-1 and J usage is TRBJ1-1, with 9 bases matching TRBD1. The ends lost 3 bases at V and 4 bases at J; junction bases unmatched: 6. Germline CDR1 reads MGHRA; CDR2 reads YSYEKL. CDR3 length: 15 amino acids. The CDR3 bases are TGCGCCAGCAGCCACAAACAGGGGGCGTTCACTGAAGCTTTCTTT. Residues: CASSHKQGAFTEAFF.

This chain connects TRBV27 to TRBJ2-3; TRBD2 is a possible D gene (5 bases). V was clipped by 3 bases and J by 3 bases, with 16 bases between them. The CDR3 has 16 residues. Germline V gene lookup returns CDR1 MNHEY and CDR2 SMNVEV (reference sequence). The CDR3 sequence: CASSFTTGLPTDTQYF. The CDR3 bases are TGTGCCAGCAGTTTCACTACCGGACTGCCGACAGATACGCAGTATTTT.

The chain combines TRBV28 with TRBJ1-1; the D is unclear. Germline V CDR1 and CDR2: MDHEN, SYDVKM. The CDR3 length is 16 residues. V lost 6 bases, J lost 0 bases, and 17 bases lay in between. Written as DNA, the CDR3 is TGTGCCAGCAGCCCGAACCTCTCATCTATGAACACTGAAGCTTTCTTT. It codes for CASSPNLSSMNTEAFF.

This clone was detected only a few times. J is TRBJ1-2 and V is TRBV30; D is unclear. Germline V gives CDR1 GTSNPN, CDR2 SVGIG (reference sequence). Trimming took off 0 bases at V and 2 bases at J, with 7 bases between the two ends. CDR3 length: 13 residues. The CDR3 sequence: CAWSVLGNYGYTF. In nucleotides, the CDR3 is TGTGCCTGGAGTGTTTTAGGAAACTATGGCTACACCTTC.

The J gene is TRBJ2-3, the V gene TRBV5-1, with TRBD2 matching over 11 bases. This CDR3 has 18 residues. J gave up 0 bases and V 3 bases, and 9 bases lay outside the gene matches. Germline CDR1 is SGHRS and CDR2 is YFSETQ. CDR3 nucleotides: TGCGCCAGCAGCTCCGGTAGCGGGAGGGTATCTAGCACAGATACGCAGTATTTT. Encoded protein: CASSSGSGRVSSTDTQYF.

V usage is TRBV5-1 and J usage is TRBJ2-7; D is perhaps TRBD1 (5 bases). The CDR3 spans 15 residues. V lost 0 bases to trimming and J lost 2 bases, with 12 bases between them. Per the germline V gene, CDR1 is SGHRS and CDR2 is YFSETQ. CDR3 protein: CASSLVTGSAYEQYF. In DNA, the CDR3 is TGCGCCAGCAGCTTGGTTACAGGCTCGGCCTACGAGCAGTACTTC.

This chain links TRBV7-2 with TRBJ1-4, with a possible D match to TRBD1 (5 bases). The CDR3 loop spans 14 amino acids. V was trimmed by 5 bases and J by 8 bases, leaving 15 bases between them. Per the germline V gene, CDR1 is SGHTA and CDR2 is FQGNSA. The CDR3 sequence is CASSPTGVFEKLFF. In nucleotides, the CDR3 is TGTGCCAGCAGCCCAACGGGGGTCTTCGAAAAACTGTTTTTT.

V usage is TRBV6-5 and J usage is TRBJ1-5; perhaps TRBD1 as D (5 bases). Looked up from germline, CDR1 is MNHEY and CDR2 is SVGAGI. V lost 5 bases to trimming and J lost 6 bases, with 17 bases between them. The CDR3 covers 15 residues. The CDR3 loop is CASSKLALGGQPQHF. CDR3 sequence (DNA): TGTGCCAGCAGTAAACTAGCTCTTGGGGGTCAGCCCCAGCATTTT.

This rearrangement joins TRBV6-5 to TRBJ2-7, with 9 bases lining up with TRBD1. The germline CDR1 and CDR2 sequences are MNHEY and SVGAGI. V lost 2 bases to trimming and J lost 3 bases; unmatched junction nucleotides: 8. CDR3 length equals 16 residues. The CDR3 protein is CASSYLQGAKGYEQYF. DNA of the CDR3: TGTGCCAGCAGTTACCTACAGGGGGCGAAGGGCTACGAGCAGTACTTC.

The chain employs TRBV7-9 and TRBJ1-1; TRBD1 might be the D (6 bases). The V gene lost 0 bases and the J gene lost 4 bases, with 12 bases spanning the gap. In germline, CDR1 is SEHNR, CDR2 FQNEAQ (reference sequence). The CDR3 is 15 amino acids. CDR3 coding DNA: TGTGCCAGCAGCTTAGCTGGGGGGCCGGGCACTGAAGCTTTCTTT. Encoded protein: CASSLAGGPGTEAFF.

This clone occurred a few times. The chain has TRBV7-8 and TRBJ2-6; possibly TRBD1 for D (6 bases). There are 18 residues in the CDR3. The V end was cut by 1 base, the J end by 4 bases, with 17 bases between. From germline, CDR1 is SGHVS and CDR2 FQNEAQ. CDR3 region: CASSLEISGVVGANVLTF. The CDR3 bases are TGTGCCAGCAGCTTAGAGATTTCAGGGGTAGTGGGGGCCAACGTCCTGACTTTC.

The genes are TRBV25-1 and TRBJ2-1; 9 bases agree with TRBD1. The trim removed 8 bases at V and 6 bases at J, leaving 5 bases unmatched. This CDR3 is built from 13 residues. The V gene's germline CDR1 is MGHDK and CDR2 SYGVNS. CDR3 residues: CASRGQGSNEQFF. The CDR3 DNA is TGTGCCAGCCGGGGACAGGGCAGCAATGAGCAGTTCTTC.

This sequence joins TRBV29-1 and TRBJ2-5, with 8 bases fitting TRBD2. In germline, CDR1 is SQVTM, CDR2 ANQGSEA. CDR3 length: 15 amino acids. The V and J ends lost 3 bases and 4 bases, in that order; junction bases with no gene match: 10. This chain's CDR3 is CSVDLSGGVGETQYF. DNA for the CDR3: TGCAGCGTTGACTTGTCGGGGGGGGTTGGAGAGACCCAGTACTTC. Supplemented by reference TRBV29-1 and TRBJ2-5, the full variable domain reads SAVISQKPSRDICQRGTSLTIQCQVDSQVTMMFWYRQQPGQSLTLIATANQGSEATYESGFVIDKFPISRPNLTFSTLTVSNMSPEDSSIYLCSVDLSGGVGETQYFGPGTRLLVL.

Here the CDR3 DNA reads TGTGCCACCAGCGGGAGGTTATCTGGGGCCAACGTCCTGACTTTC. Residues: CATSGRLSGANVLTF. The rearrangement uses TRBV15 and TRBJ2-6; perhaps TRBD2 as D (6 bases). Germline-derived CDR1 and CDR2 are LNHNV and YYDKDF (reference sequence). CDR3 length: 15 amino acids. Trimming took off 5 bases at V and 1 base at J, with 9 bases between the two ends.

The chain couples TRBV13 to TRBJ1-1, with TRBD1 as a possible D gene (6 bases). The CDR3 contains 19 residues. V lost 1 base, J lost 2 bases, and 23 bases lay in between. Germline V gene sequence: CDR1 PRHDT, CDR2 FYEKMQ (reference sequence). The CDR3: CASSLDRLEGEGRNTEAFF. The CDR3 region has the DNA TGTGCCAGCAGCTTAGATCGGTTGGAGGGGGAAGGACGTAACACTGAAGCTTTCTTT.

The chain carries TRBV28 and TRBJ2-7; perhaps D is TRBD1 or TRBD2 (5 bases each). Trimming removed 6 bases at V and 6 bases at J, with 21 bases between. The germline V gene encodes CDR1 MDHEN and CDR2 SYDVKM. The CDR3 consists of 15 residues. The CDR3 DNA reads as TGTGCCAGCAGCCAGATAGGACAAGCGGAACCCGAGCAGTACTTC. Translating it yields CASSQIGQAEPEQYF.